The clone carrying this T cell receptor (beta chain) has only one observation. Germline CDR1 SGHNT, CDR2 YYREEE (reference sequence). The V gene end was trimmed by 5 bases and the J gene end by 3 bases; junction bases not matched to a gene: 6. The CDR3 length is 16 residues. The data derive from a study of OX40 agonist ivuxolimab in advanced cancers. Study-wide context: Ivuxolimab is a fully human IgG2 antibody that activates OX40 (CD134). One patient with hepatocellular carcinoma and two with cutaneous melanoma, three in all, had partial responses. While on treatment, patients had intravenous ivuxolimab at 0.01 to 10 mg/kg every 2 weeks.

This table comes from immunoSEQ multiplex PCR, and its TCRdb copy is limited to in-frame clones, with some not included. The sample contains fewer than 70,000 clones, roughly 82% of which appear only once. The TCR comes from an adult with an advanced solid tumor such as melanoma, head and neck, liver or kidney cancer. Sequences were derived from CD4+ or CD8+ T cells sorted from blood, sampled in a trial of the OX40 agonist ivuxolimab. The J gene is TRBJ2-3, the V gene TRBV5-4, with 13 nucleotides matching TRBD2. The CDR3 nucleotides are TGTGCCAGCAGGGCTGGACTAGCGGGAGAAACAGATACGCAGTATTTT. Protein sequence: CASRAGLAGETDTQYF.